Listed here are 24 T cell receptor beta chains from one sample, sequenced in a study of cytomegalovirus exposure and HLA in healthy donors. The PCR contained 60 Vbeta and 13 Jbeta primers. Data came from immunoSEQ multiplex PCR; TCRdb stores just in-frame clones and leaves some out. The table lists some 180,000 clones, 70% to 90% of them singletons. Sequenced input: PBMCs. The receptors shown here come from a man in his thirties or forties in good health and CMV-seropositive.

The chain is built from TRBV7-9 and TRBJ1-5, with D tentatively TRBD1 (5 bases). Germline CDR1 reads SEHNR; CDR2 reads FQNEAQ (reference sequence). Trimming left V 1 base short and J 7 bases short, with 14 bases between. This CDR3 has 15 amino acids. The CDR3 region is CASSLGWAGNQPQHF. DNA for the CDR3: TGTGCCAGCAGCTTAGGATGGGCAGGGAACCAGCCCCAGCATTTT.

The V gene is TRBV19, the J gene TRBJ2-1; maybe TRBD1 (6 bases). V gave up 3 bases and J gave up 8 bases, with 11 bases separating them. Germline lookup yields CDR1 LNHDA and CDR2 SQIVND (reference sequence). The CDR3 spans 13 residues. CDR3 bases: TGTGCCAGTAGTATTGGGAAGGGGGATGAGCAGTTCTTC. Its protein product is CASSIGKGDEQFF. The whole variable domain, filled in from reference TRBV19 and TRBJ2-1, reads DGGITQSPKYLFRKEGQNVTLSCEQNLNHDAMYWYRQDPGQGLRLIYYSQIVNDFQKGDIAEGYSVSREKKESFPLTVTSAQKNPTAFYLCASSIGKGDEQFFGPGTRLTVL.

The genes are TRBV9 and TRBJ1-2; D not certain. V was cut by 2 bases and J by 4 bases, with 6 bases left in between. Germline V gene data show CDR1 as SGDLS and CDR2 as YYNGEE. This CDR3 region has 12 residues. CDR3 region: CASSVSSYGYTF. The CDR3 DNA reads as TGTGCCAGCAGCGTCTCCTCCTATGGCTACACCTTC.

The V gene is TRBV2, the J gene TRBJ2-5; weak D call: TRBD2 (6 bases). Trimming cost V 6 bases and J 3 bases, with 14 bases left between them. CDR1 and CDR2 from the germline V gene are SNHLY and FYNNEI. The CDR3 loop spans 14 amino acids. The CDR3 DNA follows: TGTGCCAGCAGGGAGGGGCTAGTAAAAGAGACCCAGTACTTC. It translates to CASREGLVKETQYF.

The gene calls are TRBV9 and TRBJ2-2; 7 bases fit TRBD2. The CDR3 has 17 amino acids. CDR1 and CDR2 from the germline V gene are SGDLS and YYNGEE. V was pared by 0 bases and J by 6 bases, with 11 bases of the junction left unmatched. CDR3 nucleotide sequence: TGTGCCAGCAGCGTAGGGGCTAGCGGAGGGTTATCCGGGGAGCTGTTTTTT. Its translation is CASSVGASGGLSGELFF.

The genes are TRBV19 and TRBJ1-4; possibly TRBD1 for D (5 bases). V was clipped by 0 bases and J by 8 bases, with 16 bases between them. In germline, CDR1 is LNHDA, CDR2 SQIVND (reference sequence). There are 16 residues in the CDR3. DNA for the CDR3: TGTGCCAGTAGTATAGATCCCCAGGGCGGTTACGAAAAACTGTTTTTT. This encodes CASSIDPQGGYEKLFF.

This sequence joins TRBV19 and TRBJ2-3; 13 bases line up with TRBD2. The J segment lost 5 bases and the V segment lost 5 bases, leaving 10 bases of the junction unmatched. CDR1 is LNHDA and CDR2 is SQIVND in the germline V gene (reference sequence). The length of the CDR3 is 17 residues. The DNA for the CDR3 is TGTGCCAGTAGTCCCGGACTAGCGGGAGCCCCGGGAGATACGCAGTATTTT. It specifies CASSPGLAGAPGDTQYF.

The gene calls are TRBV29-1 and TRBJ2-3; the D is unclear. CDR1 and CDR2 (germline): SQVTM, ANQGSEA. Trimming left V 7 bases short and J 1 base short, with 9 bases between. The CDR3 contains 12 residues. The CDR3 DNA sequence: TGCAGCGGTACCGAGGGCACAGATACGCAGTATTTT. It yields the protein CSGTEGTDTQYF.

This clone was recorded a few times. This chain links TRBV25-1 with TRBJ2-2; D unresolved. With 6 bases removed from V and 8 bases from J, the gap between germline ends came to 13 bases. CDR3 length: 13 amino acids. CDR1 MGHDK and CDR2 SYGVNS come from the germline V gene. The CDR3 sequence is CASSRSPRGELFF. The CDR3 DNA sequence: TGTGCCAGCAGCCGTAGCCCGAGGGGGGAGCTGTTTTTT.

The chain joins TRBV19 to TRBJ1-2; the D gene is possibly TRBD1 (5 bases). V was cut by 7 bases and J by 4 bases, with 19 bases left in between. Germline CDR1 reads LNHDA; CDR2 reads SQIVND (reference sequence). The CDR3 consists of 15 residues. CDR3 residues: CASTMARGPGYGYTF. CDR3 nucleotides: TGTGCCAGTACCATGGCGCGGGGCCCGGGCTATGGCTACACCTTC.

The chain has TRBV19 and TRBJ2-1; tentative D call: TRBD1 (8 bases). Germline V gene sequence: CDR1 LNHDA, CDR2 SQIVND (reference sequence). V was trimmed by 7 bases and J by 4 bases, leaving 20 bases between them. This CDR3 contains 16 residues. The CDR3 region is CASTPIGQGLYNEQFF. The CDR3, as DNA: TGTGCCAGTACCCCCATCGGACAGGGACTATACAATGAGCAGTTCTTC.

V is TRBV27 and J is TRBJ2-5; D is possibly TRBD2 (6 bases). The J call could be wrong; TRBJ2-7 is a better fit for the DNA end. Germline lookup yields CDR1 MNHEY and CDR2 SMNVEV (reference sequence). CDR3 length equals 15 residues. The CDR3: CASSFSSTSPYEQYF. DNA of the CDR3: TGTGCCAGCAGTTTCTCATCCACTAGCCCCTACGAGCAGTACTTC.

The chain employs TRBV2 and TRBJ2-5, with 9 bases fitting TRBD2. Germline lookup yields CDR1 SNHLY and CDR2 FYNNEI. V gave up 6 bases and J gave up 2 bases; unmatched junction bases: 4. The CDR3 sequence is 14 residues long. CDR3 sequence: CASRLAGEQETQYF. In DNA form, the CDR3 reads TGTGCCAGCAGACTAGCGGGTGAACAAGAGACCCAGTACTTC.

The V gene is TRBV6-1, the J gene TRBJ2-5; 7 nucleotides agree with TRBD2. This CDR3 region has 14 residues. From germline, CDR1 is MNHNS and CDR2 SASEGT. V was clipped by 7 bases and J by 5 bases; unmatched bases: 10. CDR3 nucleotides: TGTGCCAGCACTAAGGCGGGAGTTGCGGAGACCCAGTACTTC. Translation gives CASTKAGVAETQYF.

This clone was observed a single time. The gene calls are TRBV9 and TRBJ2-1, with 11 nucleotides matching TRBD2. After removal of 4 bases from V and 7 bases from J, the junction contained 10 bases not matched to a gene. The germline gives CDR1 SGDLS, CDR2 YYNGEE. This CDR3 has 16 residues. CDR3 protein: CASSTTSGDEGNEQFF. For the CDR3, the DNA is TGTGCCAGCAGCACGACTAGCGGGGACGAAGGAAATGAGCAGTTCTTC.

The rearrangement links TRBV9 to TRBJ2-2; the D gene is possibly TRBD1 (5 bases). V lost 0 bases to trimming and J lost 2 bases, with 8 bases between them. Germline lookup yields CDR1 SGDLS and CDR2 YYNGEE. This CDR3 is 15 amino acids long. CDR3 in amino acids: CASSVARTNTGELFF. DNA of the CDR3: TGTGCCAGCAGCGTAGCCCGGACAAACACCGGGGAGCTGTTTTTT.

V usage is TRBV18 and J usage is TRBJ2-3; D is unclear. There are 15 residues in the CDR3. Germline lookup yields CDR1 KGHSH and CDR2 LQKENI. V was trimmed by 2 bases and J by 0 bases, leaving 9 bases between them. DNA of the CDR3: TGTGCCAGCTCACCAGTGGCGGCTAGCACAGATACGCAGTATTTT. Its translation: CASSPVAASTDTQYF.

The rearrangement links TRBV6-6 to TRBJ2-1, with a tentative D call TRBD2 (5 bases). The CDR3 is 12 amino acids. V was clipped by 9 bases and J by 6 bases, with 12 bases between them. Germline CDR1 reads MNHNY; CDR2 reads SVGAGI (reference sequence). In nucleotides, the CDR3 is TGTGCCAGTCACCTCGGGATCAATGAGCAGTTCTTC. It encodes CASHLGINEQFF.

This sequence joins TRBV7-2 and TRBJ2-2, with 14 bases that match TRBD2. CDR1 and CDR2 from the germline V gene are SGHTA and FQGNSA. The CDR3 is made up of 15 amino acids. The V gene end was trimmed by 5 bases and the J gene end by 10 bases; junction bases not matched to a gene: 6. The CDR3 nucleotides are TGTGCCAGCAGCCTGGGACTAGCGGGAGCGGAGGAGCTGTTTTTT. Protein sequence: CASSLGLAGAEELFF.

The rearrangement joins TRBV9 to TRBJ2-1; D is undetermined. V was cut by 0 bases and J by 8 bases, with 6 bases left in between. Germline V gives CDR1 SGDLS, CDR2 YYNGEE. CDR3 length: 12 residues. CDR3 sequence: CASSVVGDEQFF. The CDR3 DNA follows: TGTGCCAGCAGCGTAGTGGGCGATGAGCAGTTCTTC.

The rearrangement links TRBV4-3 to TRBJ2-7; 9 bases map to TRBD2. Germline CDR1 is LGHNA and CDR2 is YSLEER. Trimming removed 0 bases from V and 1 base from J; junction bases left unmatched: 16. The CDR3 sequence is 20 residues long. Here the CDR3 reads CASSQDGQKFGTSNSYEQYV. Written as DNA, the CDR3 is TGCGCCAGCAGCCAAGACGGTCAAAAGTTCGGGACTAGCAATTCCTACGAGCAGTACGTC.

The V call is TRBV18, the J call TRBJ1-3; a possible D gene is TRBD1 (5 bases). CDR3 length: 12 amino acids. The V end lost 8 bases, the J end lost 3 bases, and 8 bases lay between the germline ends. Germline assignment: CDR1 KGHSH and CDR2 LQKENI. The CDR3 nucleotides read TGTGCCAGCGCAGACAGTGGAAACACCATATATTTT. The encoded protein is CASADSGNTIYF.

J is TRBJ1-5 and V is TRBV6-1; TRBD1 aligns across 9 bases. V dropped 1 base and J dropped 7; count of bases not matched to a gene: 5. The CDR3 consists of 15 residues. The germline CDR1 and CDR2 sequences are MNHNS and SASEGT. This CDR3 reads CASSEGRQGGQPQHF. Written as DNA, the CDR3 is TGTGCCAGCAGTGAAGGGAGACAGGGGGGGCAGCCCCAGCATTTT.

J is TRBJ2-3 and V is TRBV18, with a tentative D call TRBD2 (5 bases). Trimming removed 5 bases from V and 4 bases from J, with 13 bases in between. The CDR3 contains 14 residues. CDR1 KGHSH and CDR2 LQKENI come from the germline V gene. The CDR3 sequence is CASSGGSQADTQYF. CDR3 nucleotides: TGTGCCAGCTCAGGCGGGTCCCAGGCAGATACGCAGTATTTT.